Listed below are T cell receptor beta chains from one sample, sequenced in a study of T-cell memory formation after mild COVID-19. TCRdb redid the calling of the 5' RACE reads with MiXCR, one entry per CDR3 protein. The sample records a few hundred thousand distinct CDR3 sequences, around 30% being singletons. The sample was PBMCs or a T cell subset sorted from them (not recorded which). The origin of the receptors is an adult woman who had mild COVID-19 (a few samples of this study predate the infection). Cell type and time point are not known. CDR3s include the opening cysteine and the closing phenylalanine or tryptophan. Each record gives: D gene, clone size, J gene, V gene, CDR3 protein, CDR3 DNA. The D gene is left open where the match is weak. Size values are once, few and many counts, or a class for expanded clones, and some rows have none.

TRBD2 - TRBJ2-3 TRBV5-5 CASSLAGEPDTQYF TGTGCCAGCAGCTTAGCGGGGGAGCCAGATACGCAGTATTTT
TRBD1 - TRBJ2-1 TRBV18 CASSPRTGSASYNEQFF TGTGCCAGCTCACCTAGGACAGGGTCGGCCTCCTACAATGAGCAGTTCTTC
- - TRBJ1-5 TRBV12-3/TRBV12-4 CASSLQEGGPQHF TGTGCCAGCAGTCTCCAAGAAGGGGGGCCCCAGCATTTT
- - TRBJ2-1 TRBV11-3 CASSSGRGHYNEQFF TGTGCCAGCAGCTCAGGCCGGGGGCATTACAATGAGCAGTTCTTC
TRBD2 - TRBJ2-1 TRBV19 CASIDGKRGGLNEQFF TGTGCCAGTATCGACGGGAAGCGGGGGGGCCTCAATGAGCAGTTCTTC
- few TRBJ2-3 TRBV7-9 CASSLEPGNADTQYF TGTGCCAGCAGCTTAGAGCCAGGGAACGCGGATACGCAGTATTTT
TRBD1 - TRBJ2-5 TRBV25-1 CASRRTGARAQYF TGTGCCAGCAGGAGGACAGGGGCAAGGGCCCAGTACTTC
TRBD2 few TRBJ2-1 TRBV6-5 CASSYSRSGTSNEQFF TGTGCCAGCAGTTACTCCCGATCCGGGACTAGCAATGAGCAGTTCTTC
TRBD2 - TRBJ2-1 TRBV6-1 CATGQREGNNEQFF TGTGCCACCGGCCAGCGGGAGGGGAACAATGAGCAGTTCTTC
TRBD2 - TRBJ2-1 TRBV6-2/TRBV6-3 CASSYPSSGINNNEQFF TGTGCCAGCAGTTACCCATCGAGCGGGATTAATAACAATGAGCAGTTCTTC
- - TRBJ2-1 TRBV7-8 CASSLGRVNEQFF TGTGCCAGCAGCTTAGGCAGGGTAAATGAGCAGTTCTTC
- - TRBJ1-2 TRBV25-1 CASSDSGDTDYGYTF TGTGCCAGCAGTGACTCGGGGGATACGGACTATGGCTACACCTTC
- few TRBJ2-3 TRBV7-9 CASSLAPFGTDTQYF TGTGCCAGCAGCTTAGCACCGTTTGGGACAGATACGCAGTATTTT
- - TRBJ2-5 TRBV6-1 CATEMGGGIETQYF TGTGCCACAGAAATGGGGGGCGGTATTGAGACCCAGTACTTC
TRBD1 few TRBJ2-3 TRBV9 CASSSDRGGDTQYF TGTGCCAGCAGCTCGGACAGGGGAGGAGATACGCAGTATTTT
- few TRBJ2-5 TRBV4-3 CASSQDGGAGETQYF TGCGCCAGCAGCCAAGATGGAGGTGCGGGGGAGACCCAGTACTTC
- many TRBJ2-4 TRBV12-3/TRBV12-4 CASSLEGGTLGRNIQYF TGTGCCAGCAGTTTAGAGGGGGGGACCCTTGGGAGAAACATTCAGTACTTC
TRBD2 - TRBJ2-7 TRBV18 CASSPATSGSPGQYF TGTGCCAGCTCACCAGCGACTAGCGGGAGCCCCGGACAGTACTTC